This T cell receptor beta chain was identified during a study of T cells after posttransplantation cyclophosphamide. The data were produced by immunoSEQ multiplex PCR, yet TCRdb's version contains in-frame clones alone and is incomplete. Listed for the sample are about 39,000 clones, none seen a single time. Germline CDR1 is MDHEN and CDR2 is SYDVKM. This CDR3 spans 16 amino acids. The V and J ends lost 2 bases and 1 base respectively, with 12 bases between them. This clonotype was sampled from a woman aged 50 to 60 in good health and a related stem cell transplant donor. This sequence joins TRBV28 and TRBJ1-5; no clear D. Sequencing was performed on PBMCs. Written as DNA, the CDR3 is TGTGCCAGCAGTTTACATCCCGCGGGGAGCAATCAGCCCCAGCATTTT. Protein sequence: CASSLHPAGSNQPQHF. Variable domain in full (rest from reference TRBV28 and TRBJ1-5): DVKVTQSSRYLVKRTGEKVFLECVQDMDHENMFWYRQDPGLGLRLIYFSYDVKMKEKGDIPEGYSVSREKKERFSLILESASTNQTSMYLCASSLHPAGSNQPQHFGDGTRLSIL.